This T cell receptor beta chain originates from a study of OX40 agonist ivuxolimab in advanced cancers. About the study as a whole: The costimulatory receptor OX40 (CD134) was targeted by ivuxolimab, a fully human IgG2 agonistic monoclonal antibody. Intravenous ivuxolimab was administered to patients every 2 weeks at six dose levels: 0.01, 0.1, 0.3, 1.5, 3 and 10 mg/kg. Of the approximately 54 dose-escalation patients, hepatocellular carcinoma was present in approximately 20, melanoma in some 15, renal cell carcinoma in 9 and head and neck cancer in 9. A male proportion of under 85% and a mean age of 60 years, ranging from 23 to 79, were recorded for the dose-escalation cohort. Prior anti-PD-1, anti-PD-L1 or anti-CTLA-4 therapy was permitted, and checkpoint inhibitors had been received by about 44% of dose-escalation patients. Three dose-escalation patients achieved partial responses, one with hepatocellular carcinoma and two with cutaneous melanoma. Peripheral TCRbeta sequencing was intended to test whether TCR sequence diversity was altered and clonal T-cell expansion was caused by ivuxolimab. The paper covers the monotherapy dose-escalation part of the phase I ivuxolimab trial, which included N ≈ 54 patients. Study-wide findings and limitations: The antigen specificity of the clonally expanded peripheral T cells was not determined. Low levels of normalized T-cell clonal expansion were also seen in some patients who did not respond. At doses of 0.1 to 3.0 mg/kg, clonal expansion of both CD4+ and CD8+ blood T cells was observed from baseline to week 6. After ivuxolimab, more expanded clones were found on average in CD8+ T cells than in CD4+ T cells. In the 0.1-3.0 mg/kg groups, partial responders had among the lowest normalized peripheral clonal expansion, particularly in CD8+ T cells.

The trial excluded patients who had a history of autoimmune disease or were on systemic immunosuppression. In every dose cohort, peripheral blood was drawn for TCR sequencing at baseline, cycle 4 day 1, and cycle 7 day 1. Samples came from an open-label, multicenter, first-in-human phase I dose-escalation trial of ivuxolimab. Adults with locally advanced or metastatic melanoma, renal cell, hepatocellular, or head and neck squamous cell carcinoma were enrolled in the trial. Before TCR sequencing, CD4+ T cells and CD8+ T cells were sorted from peripheral blood as separate populations. For sequencing of the TCRbeta CDR3 region, genomic DNA was extracted from the sorted cells. The immunoSEQ Assay was used for sequencing of TCRbeta CDR3 regions. Imported from immuneACCESS, the table was reduced by TCRdb to in-frame sequences with V and J called. These copies leave out some clones; in studies compared against another copy, an unresolved V gene accounts for under half, and the cause of the remainder is not known. Present in this sample are around 100,000 clones, 90% to 97% of which were seen just once. Together, the top ten hold around 2% of the sample.

Ends trimmed: V by 2 bases, J by 4 bases; bases unmatched to a gene: 8. Measured from the cysteine to the phenylalanine, the CDR3 is 18 residues long. This entry keeps only the CDR3 DNA: 54 bases, framed from base 1. Via the germline V gene, CDR1 is MGHRA and CDR2 YSYEKL. About this clone: The target of this receptor is not known. No base quality information exists; no much larger clone differs at one position.

The clonotype comes from an adult with an advanced solid tumor such as melanoma, head and neck, liver or kidney cancer. The material was CD4+ or CD8+ T cells sorted from blood, obtained in a trial of the OX40 agonist ivuxolimab. The chain joins TRBV4-1 to TRBJ2-2; 12 bases in the junction line up with TRBD1. The CDR3 reads CASSQLPGQGASTGELFF. The base sequence is TGCGCCAGCAGCCAATTACCGGGACAGGGGGCGAGCACCGGGGAGCTGTTTTTT.